The 19 T cell receptor beta chains presented below share a single source sample, sequenced in a study of monozygotic twins with inflammatory bowel disease. TCRdb reanalyzed the 5' RACE reads and collapses them to one entry per CDR3 protein, without DNA. The listing contains approximately 330,000 distinct CDR3 sequences. Sequencing used blood. The receptors come from a human donor with ulcerative colitis or Crohn's disease, or a healthy co-twin of an affected twin (not recorded which).

This chain joins TRBV7-9 and TRBJ2-7; TCRdb indicates TRBD2, and absent DNA this call remains unverified. From germline, CDR1 is SEHNR and CDR2 FQNEAQ (reference sequence). The CDR3 totals 15 residues. The CDR3 reads CASSPARGTTYEQYF.

The chain links TRBV5-5 to TRBJ2-2; TCRdb proposes TRBD2, but this gene call is untestable without DNA. The CDR3 is made up of 14 amino acids. CDR1 is SGHKS and CDR2 is YYEKEE in the germline V gene (reference sequence). CDR3 in amino acids: CASSLEDPAGELFF.

The V and J genes are TRBV25-1 and TRBJ2-7; TCRdb's D call, TRBD1, is unchecked because there is no DNA. The CDR3 is 17 residues long. Germline V gene data show CDR1 as MGHDK and CDR2 as SYGVNS. This CDR3 reads CASSEPGGGLKSPEQYF.

The CDR3 reads CASSPWTGTLNYGYTF. The chain joins TRBV5-1 to TRBJ1-2; TCRdb selects TRBD1, and the lack of DNA leaves this call unchecked. From germline, CDR1 is SGHRS and CDR2 YFSETQ. CDR3 length equals 16 residues.

The V and J genes are TRBV7-2 and TRBJ1-5. The V gene's germline CDR1 is SGHTA and CDR2 FQGNSA. The CDR3 totals 16 residues. CDR3 amino acids: CASSPWGTAPNQPQHF.

The chain has TRBV6-6 and TRBJ1-2. The CDR3 extends over 14 amino acids. CDR1 is MNHNY and CDR2 is SVGAGI in the germline V gene (reference sequence). CDR3: CASSDQVSNYGYTF.

The V call is TRBV6-5, the J call TRBJ2-2; as DNA is missing, the TRBD1 call by TCRdb cannot be tested. This CDR3 contains 16 residues. In germline, CDR1 is MNHEY, CDR2 SVGAGI. The chain's CDR3 is CASSLRGMAPTGELFF.

The chain links TRBV20-1 to TRBJ1-5; TCRdb's D call of TRBD1 is untestable without DNA. The CDR3 is made up of 14 amino acids. The germline CDR1 and CDR2 sequences are DFQATT and SNEGSKA (reference sequence). This CDR3 is CSARPGSGNQPQHF.

The V call is TRBV6-5, the J call TRBJ2-3. The germline CDR1 and CDR2 sequences are MNHEY and SVGAGI. This CDR3 comprises 12 residues. This chain's CDR3 is CASRNGWGTQYF.

The J gene is TRBJ1-1, the V gene TRBV19. The CDR3 covers 21 residues. Per the germline V gene, CDR1 is LNHDA and CDR2 is SQIVND (reference sequence). CDR3 amino acids: CASTPNTERGRPFAGFTEAFF.

This chain uses TRBV3-1 with TRBJ2-1; the TCRdb D gene call, TRBD1, has no DNA to confirm it. The CDR3 covers 16 residues. Germline loops: CDR1 LGHDT, CDR2 YNNKEL (reference sequence). CDR3 sequence: CASTLLGATSYNEQFF.

V is TRBV5-1 and J is TRBJ1-4. The CDR3 loop spans 14 amino acids. Per the germline V gene, CDR1 is SGHRS and CDR2 is YFSETQ. The CDR3 here is CASSLLPGTQKLFF.

The chain carries TRBV3-1 and TRBJ2-2; TCRdb's D gene call, TRBD1, goes unchecked for lack of DNA. The CDR3 sequence is 19 residues long. Germline lookup yields CDR1 LGHDT and CDR2 YNNKEL (reference sequence). Here the CDR3 reads CASSQGASLRTGVAGELFF.

The chain links TRBV20-1 to TRBJ1-2; there is no DNA to check the TCRdb D call of TRBD1. The germline V gene has CDR1 DFQATT and CDR2 SNEGSKA (reference sequence). The CDR3 length is 14 residues. The CDR3 protein is CSASQPGYAQGYTF.

This chain links TRBV10-3 with TRBJ2-7. The CDR3 spans 12 residues. Germline CDR1 and CDR2: ENHRY and SYGVKD. CDR3: CAISEIGYEQYF.

CDR3 in amino acids: CASSRGLAGGTDTQYF. The V call is TRBV11-2, the J call TRBJ2-3; absent DNA, TCRdb's TRBD2 call cannot be checked. The germline gives CDR1 SGHAT, CDR2 FQNNGV. The CDR3 has 16 amino acids.

The rearrangement joins TRBV11-1 to TRBJ2-1; there is no DNA to check the TCRdb D call of TRBD1. CDR1 is SGHAT, CDR2 FQDESV, per germline (reference sequence). The CDR3 covers 15 residues. The CDR3 protein is CASSFGGQDYNEQFF.

The J gene is TRBJ2-5, the V gene TRBV20-1; TCRdb selects TRBD1, and the lack of DNA leaves this call unchecked. This CDR3 has 13 amino acids. Germline CDR1 reads DFQATT; CDR2 reads SNEGSKA (reference sequence). CDR3: CSPGPPEEETQYF.

The gene calls are TRBV6-1 and TRBJ1-1; TCRdb's D call, TRBD1, is unchecked because there is no DNA. The V gene's germline CDR1 is MNHNS and CDR2 SASEGT. CDR3 size: 15 residues. Here the CDR3 reads CASSPGQILGTEAFF.